Shown below are 22 T cell receptor beta chains from a single sample sequenced in a study of blood T cells in healthy people across ages. Using a J-beta primer mix together with a sample-barcoded 5' primer, a second PCR was run for about 7 to 12 cycles. One entry per CDR3 protein results from TCRdb running MiXCR on the 5' RACE reads. The sample has over 1.5 million distinct CDR3 sequences; around 50% are singletons. The sample was blood. These TCRs come from a woman in her thirties or forties in good health.

This clonotype was seen a few times. The chain has TRBV4-3 and TRBJ2-7; a weak D match, TRBD1 (5 bases). The ends were cut back, 3 bases at V and 1 base at J, with 13 bases in the middle. Germline V CDR1 and CDR2: LGHNA, YSLEER. The CDR3 is 15 amino acids. As DNA, the CDR3 is TGCGCCAGCAGCCAGGCCGACAGCCCGTCCTACGAGCAGTACTTC. Its translation is CASSQADSPSYEQYF.

This clonotype has a handful of counts. The gene calls are TRBV11-2 and TRBJ2-1; the D gene is possibly TRBD1 (6 bases). Trimming left V 6 bases short and J 2 bases short, with 14 bases between. This CDR3 is 15 amino acids long. The germline V gene has CDR1 SGHAT and CDR2 FQNNGV. The CDR3 coding sequence is TGTGCCAGCAGACAGGGAATGACAGCCTACAATGAGCAGTTCTTC. It encodes CASRQGMTAYNEQFF.

On this clonotype itself: At one end, the junction sequence differs from germline, possibly due to a read error. The chain is built from TRBV6-6 and TRBJ2-5; 10 bases agree with TRBD2. Germline-derived CDR1 and CDR2 are MNHNY and SVGAGI (reference sequence). This CDR3 spans 14 amino acids. The CDR3 loop reads CASFERGGQETQYF. The CDR3 DNA reads TGCGCCAGCTTCGAGCGGGGGGGACAAGAGACCCAGTACTTC.

The chain links TRBV29-1 to TRBJ2-4; the D gene is possibly TRBD2 (6 bases). The germline V gene has CDR1 SQVTM and CDR2 ANQGSEA. The CDR3 spans 14 residues. The V gene lost 7 bases and the J gene lost 3 bases, with 16 bases spanning the gap. The CDR3 sequence: CSGMEGSGKNIQYF. Here the CDR3 DNA reads TGCAGCGGGATGGAGGGGTCAGGCAAAAACATTCAGTACTTC.

This clonotype has a count of ten or more. The V and J genes are TRBV3-1 and TRBJ2-5; D not resolved. Trimming took off 5 bases at V and 0 bases at J, with 10 bases between the two ends. Germline-derived CDR1 and CDR2 are LGHDT and YNNKEL (reference sequence). The CDR3 has 14 amino acids. CDR3 residues: CASSYGPNQETQYF. CDR3 nucleotide sequence: TGTGCCAGCAGCTACGGACCGAACCAAGAGACCCAGTACTTC.

This chain links TRBV7-2 with TRBJ1-2; TRBD1 matches 7 bases. CDR1 and CDR2 (germline): SGHTA, FQGNSA. This CDR3 has 14 residues. V lost 2 bases, J lost 6 bases, and 6 bases stayed unmatched. This CDR3 is CASSLPRTGNGYTF. CDR3 DNA sequence: TGTGCCAGCAGCTTACCCAGGACAGGAAATGGCTACACCTTC.

This clonotype was counted only a few times. This sequence joins TRBV10-3 and TRBJ2-5, with TRBD2 matching over 7 bases. CDR1 is ENHRY and CDR2 is SYGVKD in the germline V gene. The CDR3 has 15 residues. V lost 3 bases to trimming and J lost 2 bases; unmatched junction nucleotides: 6. CDR3 bases: TGTGCCATCAGTGATGGTCTAGCGGTACAAGAGACCCAGTACTTC. It translates to CAISDGLAVQETQYF.

The chain recombines TRBV27 with TRBJ1-6; D not certain. This CDR3 comprises 14 residues. V was trimmed by 6 bases and J by 0 bases, leaving 6 bases between them. The germline V gene has CDR1 MNHEY and CDR2 SMNVEV (reference sequence). Here the CDR3 DNA reads TGTGCCAGCAGAGAGAGCTCCTATAATTCACCCCTCCACTTT. This gives the protein CASRESSYNSPLHF.

CDR3 coding DNA: TGTGCCAGCAGTTACATCAACAGAGGCTACGAGCAGTACTTC. Its translation is CASSYINRGYEQYF. The chain employs TRBV6-2 or TRBV6-3 and TRBJ2-7; D is uncertain. This CDR3 is 14 amino acids long. V was pared by 2 bases and J by 3 bases, with 11 bases between. CDR1 is MNHEY and CDR2 is SVGEGT in the germline V gene.

This clonotype was recorded a few times. The chain uses TRBV28 and TRBJ1-2, with unresolved D. The germline gives CDR1 MDHEN, CDR2 SYDVKM. V dropped 10 bases and J dropped 4 bases, with 13 bases sitting between them. The CDR3 extends over 12 amino acids. CDR3 nucleotide sequence: TGTGCCACAGGCCAGGCGTCCTATGGCTACACCTTC. Translating it yields CATGQASYGYTF.

This clonotype was recorded only once. The chain carries TRBV2 and TRBJ2-1; 9 nucleotides line up with TRBD2. J lost 15 bases, V lost 6 bases, and 9 bases had no gene match. CDR3 length: 12 amino acids. The germline V gene encodes CDR1 SNHLY and CDR2 FYNNEI. This chain's CDR3 is CASRNSGGASFF. The CDR3 DNA is TGTGCCAGCAGAAATAGCGGGGGTGCTTCGTTCTTC.

This clonotype was observed many times. This chain joins TRBV9 and TRBJ2-1, with 12 bases lining up with TRBD2. This CDR3 region has 15 residues. Germline loops: CDR1 SGDLS, CDR2 YYNGEE. With V trimmed by 0 bases and J by 7 bases, 2 bases remained unmatched. The CDR3 region is CASSVGTSGGNEQFF. The CDR3 DNA reads TGTGCCAGCAGCGTAGGTACTAGCGGGGGGAATGAGCAGTTCTTC.

This chain connects TRBV15 to TRBJ2-1, with TRBD2 as a possible D gene (7 bases). Deletions cut 1 base from V and 7 bases from J, with 14 bases between. Looked up from germline, CDR1 is LNHNV and CDR2 is YYDKDF (reference sequence). This CDR3 comprises 15 residues. The CDR3 coding sequence is TGTGCCACCAGCAGAGTTGACGGGGGGCGGAATGAGCAGTTCTTC. It specifies CATSRVDGGRNEQFF.

J is TRBJ2-7 and V is TRBV7-2; D remains ambiguous. Trimming removed 2 bases from V and 2 bases from J, with 25 bases in between. Germline CDR1 reads SGHTA; CDR2 reads FQGNSA. The CDR3 runs to 19 residues. In nucleotides, the CDR3 is TGTGCCAGCAGCTTATACGCCGCCTCCGCTATAGGGCTCACCTACGAGCAGTACTTC. It translates to CASSLYAASAIGLTYEQYF.

As DNA, the CDR3 is TGTGCCAGCAGCTTAGAATCCACTAAGGGGTCTAGAGCTTTCTTT. As protein: CASSLESTKGSRAFF. The V gene is TRBV7-2, the J gene TRBJ1-1; tentative D call: TRBD1 (5 bases). The V gene lost 1 base and the J gene lost 10 bases, with 19 bases spanning the gap. Germline-derived CDR1 and CDR2 are SGHTA and FQGNSA. CDR3 length equals 15 residues.

The CDR3 here is CASSPWGDRANIQYF. The CDR3 nucleotides read TGTGCCAGCAGCCCATGGGGGGACAGGGCGAACATTCAGTACTTC. The chain has TRBV27 and TRBJ2-4; 9 positions agree with TRBD1. With V trimmed by 6 bases and J by 7 bases, 10 bases remained unmatched. This CDR3 has 15 amino acids. The germline V gene encodes CDR1 MNHEY and CDR2 SMNVEV (reference sequence).

The chain recombines TRBV10-1 with TRBJ2-6; 8 nucleotides agree with TRBD1. The CDR3 length is 17 residues. V gave up 2 bases and J gave up 2 bases; unmatched junction bases: 5. The germline CDR1 and CDR2 sequences are WNHNN and SYGVQD (reference sequence). DNA for the CDR3: TGCGCCAGCAGTGAGGACAGGGGTCTAGCTGGGGCCAACGTCCTGACTTTC. It translates to CASSEDRGLAGANVLTF.

The gene calls are TRBV13 and TRBJ2-1, with D hard to call. V lost 3 bases and J lost 9, with 9 bases in between. Germline lookup yields CDR1 PRHDT and CDR2 FYEKMQ (reference sequence). The CDR3 runs 12 residues. The CDR3 DNA reads as TGTGCCAGCAGCTTGACCCAACCTGAGCAGTTCTTC. Translating it yields CASSLTQPEQFF.

Turning to this clonotype: At one end the junction does not follow the germline gene, possibly because of a read error. The chain joins TRBV11-2 to TRBJ2-3; D is ambiguous. There are 12 residues in the CDR3. Germline values: CDR1 SGHAT, CDR2 FQNNGV. This chain's CDR3 is CAGSLLTDTQYF. The CDR3 region has the DNA TGTGCCGGCAGCCTTCTCACAGATACGCAGTATTTT.

Of note for this clonotype: Compared with germline, one end of the junction differs, possibly owing to a read error. V is TRBV4-1 and J is TRBJ2-1; no clear D. CDR3 length: 14 residues. Germline V gene sequence: CDR1 MGHRA, CDR2 YSYEKL. DNA for the CDR3: TGCGCCAGCAGCCAGGACGCAGCCTACAAGGAGCAGTTCTTC. Its translation is CASSQDAAYKEQFF.

V is TRBV20-1 and J is TRBJ1-2; D remains unclear. The CDR3 consists of 12 residues. In germline, CDR1 is DFQATT, CDR2 SNEGSKA (reference sequence). V gave up 6 bases and J gave up 10 bases, with 18 bases separating them. The CDR3 is CSAPWQGPLYTF. The CDR3 nucleotides read TGCAGTGCCCCTTGGCAAGGACCCCTCTACACCTTC.

The chain couples TRBV6-2 or TRBV6-3 to TRBJ2-5; 7 nucleotides agree with TRBD1. With 2 bases clipped from V and 1 base from J, the junction kept 7 bases outside the gene matches. The CDR3 runs 16 residues. Germline lookup yields CDR1 MNHEY and CDR2 SVGEGT. The CDR3 is CASSYLPGQSQETQYF. As DNA, the CDR3 is TGTGCCAGCAGTTACCTCCCGGGACAGTCCCAAGAGACCCAGTACTTC.